One T cell receptor beta chain is described in this entry. What it recognizes is unknown. The length of the CDR3 is 15 residues. Germline CDR1 reads SGHRS; CDR2 reads YFSETQ. V lost 4 bases to trimming and J lost 5 bases; unmatched junction nucleotides: 6. An approximately 0.45-1 mL peripheral blood aliquot was taken intraoperatively from four of eight donors. Sequencing used immunoSEQ multiplex PCR; TCRdb keeps in-frame clones, though not all of them. Of approximately 46,000 clones listed, approximately 95% are singletons. This sample is part of a study of human thymus T cells. Study results and limitations: Use of V and J genes seemed skewed within the thymic and blood repertoires.

This sequence originates from a girl in the first two years of life with a congenital heart defect but otherwise immunologically healthy. Sequenced sample: blood. The rearrangement links TRBV5-1 to TRBJ2-5, with TRBD2 matching 12 bases. CDR3 in DNA: TGCGCCAGCAGCGAATGGACTAGCGGGAAGGAGACCCAGTACTTC. Translating gives CASSEWTSGKETQYF.